A single sample gave rise to the 9 T cell receptor beta chains below, sequenced in a study of OX40 agonist ivuxolimab in advanced cancers. This table comes from immunoSEQ multiplex PCR, and its TCRdb copy is limited to in-frame clones, with some not included. This table holds 55,000 to 65,000 clones, more than 85% found once. Sequencing was performed on CD4+ or CD8+ T cells sorted from blood, taken in a trial of the OX40 agonist ivuxolimab. These receptors all come from an adult with an advanced solid tumor such as melanoma, head and neck, liver or kidney cancer.

CDR3 amino acids: CASIPGGGTDTQYF. The CDR3 DNA reads TGTGCCAGCATCCCTGGTGGCGGGACAGATACGCAGTATTTT. The V and J genes are TRBV7-9 and TRBJ2-3, with D perhaps TRBD2 (5 bases). CDR3 length: 14 residues. The germline CDR1 and CDR2 sequences are SEHNR and FQNEAQ (reference sequence). V was cut by 7 bases and J by 3 bases, with 14 bases left in between.

The rearrangement uses TRBV6-1 and TRBJ1-2; 7 nucleotides match TRBD1. The V gene end was trimmed by 6 bases and the J gene end by 2 bases; junction bases not matched to a gene: 9. The CDR3 runs to 15 residues. Germline CDR1 MNHNS, CDR2 SASEGT. CDR3 nucleotide sequence: TGTGCCAGCAGGGACAGACAGGGACCCAACTATGGCTACACCTTC. It specifies CASRDRQGPNYGYTF.

The chain employs TRBV5-4 and TRBJ2-7; 7 nucleotides align to TRBD1. Germline CDR1 and CDR2: SGHNT and YYREEE (reference sequence). Germline trimming cut 7 bases from V and 2 bases from J; bases unmatched to any gene: 12. This CDR3 is 15 amino acids long. The CDR3 is CASCLQGFCPYEQYF. The CDR3 DNA sequence: TGTGCCAGCTGTTTACAGGGGTTCTGCCCCTACGAGCAGTACTTC.

The chain couples TRBV5-1 to TRBJ2-1, with D possibly TRBD2 on 5 matching bases. Germline V gene data show CDR1 as SGHRS and CDR2 as YFSETQ. V was cut by 3 bases and J by 0 bases, with 7 bases left in between. The CDR3 consists of 14 residues. CDR3 coding DNA: TGCGCCAGCAGCTCCAGCGGCTCCTACAATGAGCAGTTCTTC. This translates into CASSSSGSYNEQFF.

This chain links TRBV5-1 with TRBJ1-1; no clear D. CDR1 is SGHRS, CDR2 YFSETQ, per germline. The CDR3 spans 12 residues. Trimming shortened V by 4 bases and J by 1 base, and 5 bases separated the two germline ends. In DNA, the CDR3 is TGCGCCAGCAGCGAGGGGAACACTGAAGCTTTCTTT. Amino acid sequence: CASSEGNTEAFF.

The V and J genes are TRBV6-1 and TRBJ1-2; a possible D gene is TRBD1 (6 bases). V was cut by 3 bases and J by 7 bases, with 18 bases left in between. The germline V gene encodes CDR1 MNHNS and CDR2 SASEGT. The CDR3 extends over 15 amino acids. The CDR3 DNA sequence: TGTGCCAGCAGTGACTTCCGCGGAGGGGGAATTGGCTACACCTTC. Residues: CASSDFRGGGIGYTF.

The V and J genes are TRBV7-3 and TRBJ2-7, with TRBD1 matching over 10 bases. The CDR3 sequence is 15 residues long. Germline V CDR1 and CDR2: SGHTA, FQGTGA. With 4 bases clipped from V and 0 bases from J, the junction kept 3 bases outside the gene matches. This CDR3 reads CASSSGQGNSYEQYF. The CDR3 bases are TGTGCCAGCAGCTCGGGACAGGGGAACTCCTACGAGCAGTACTTC.

The chain combines TRBV6-5 with TRBJ2-7; TRBD1 aligns across 9 bases. V was pared by 6 bases and J by 0 bases, with 3 bases of the junction left unmatched. The CDR3 runs 14 residues. From germline, CDR1 is MNHEY and CDR2 SVGAGI. CDR3 sequence: CASRSTGGSYEQYF. The DNA for the CDR3 is TGTGCCAGCAGGTCGACAGGGGGCTCCTACGAGCAGTACTTC.

The chain combines TRBV7-9 with TRBJ1-1; D remains unclear. Germline CDR1 is SEHNR and CDR2 is FQNEAQ (reference sequence). V was shortened by 3 bases and J by 1 base, with 9 bases between the two germline ends. The CDR3 consists of 14 residues. CDR3 nucleotides: TGTGCCAGCAGCTTTTCACACGGGAACACTGAAGCTTTCTTT. Encoded protein: CASSFSHGNTEAFF.